This TCR beta chain was profiled in a study of T cell responses to AZD1222 COVID-19 vaccine. The study, taken as a whole, reports: White British ancestry dominated among donors, who included more females, and clonal diversity was possibly underestimated.

The CDR3 consists of 14 residues. Trimming cost V 3 bases and J 1 base, with 9 bases left between them. Germline V gives CDR1 SGHTA, CDR2 FQGTGA. TCRdb's table, derived via immunoSEQ multiplex PCR, lists solely in-frame clones and lacks some. Here the sample spans about 120,000 clones, around nine tenths being singletons. Notes on this clone: Its antigen is unknown.

The chain joins TRBV7-3 to TRBJ1-1; D perhaps matches TRBD1 (6 bases). The clonotype was recovered from an adult in good health. The specimen comprised peripheral blood, sampled on day 0 of AZD1222 vaccination. CDR3 region: CASSLGASNTEAFF. The CDR3 DNA sequence: TGTGCCAGCAGCTTGGGGGCTTCGAACACTGAAGCTTTCTTT. Full variable domain (rest looked up from reference TRBV7-3 and TRBJ1-1): GAGVSQTPSNKVTEKGKYVELRCDPISGHTALYWYRQSLGQGPEFLIYFQGTGAADDSGLPNDRFFAVRPEGSVSTLKIQRTERGDSAVYLCASSLGASNTEAFFGQGTRLTVV.